A single sample gave rise to the 6 T cell receptor beta chains below, sequenced in a study of T cells in Graves' hyperthyroidism and ophthalmopathy. The source material, RNA transcripts, was used to amplify TCR beta CDR3 regions. Carried out on the TCR CDR3, a first-round RT-PCR used the HTBI primer set. In TCRdb, the multiplex PCR reads were re-called with MiXCR into one record per CDR3 protein. The table lists 600,000 to 850,000 distinct CDR3 sequences, approximately 18% of them singletons, with about a sixth in the top ten. Input material: blood. These receptor sequences come from a woman in her fifties or sixties with Graves' hyperthyroidism that later progressed to Graves' ophthalmopathy.

The chain carries TRBV20-1 and TRBJ1-4, with TRBD1 matching over 9 bases. CDR1 DFQATT and CDR2 SNEGSKA come from the germline V gene (reference sequence). The junction had 9 bases not matched to a gene; V was cut back by 3 bases and J by 1 base. The CDR3 loop spans 17 amino acids. The CDR3 DNA is TGCAGTGCTAGGGGCCGGGACAGGGCGATAACTAATGAAAAACTGTTTTTT. It translates to CSARGRDRAITNEKLFF.

This clonotype was seen ten or more times. The chain couples TRBV27 to TRBJ2-1, with 9 positions matching TRBD1. V trimming: 2 bases; J trimming: 6 bases; junction bases outside the gene matches: 5. The CDR3 totals 15 residues. Looked up from germline, CDR1 is MNHEY and CDR2 is SMNVEV (reference sequence). The CDR3 spells CASSLEGQGGNEQFF. For the CDR3, the DNA is TGTGCCAGCAGTTTAGAGGGACAGGGAGGCAATGAGCAGTTCTTC.

About this clonotype: A much larger clone differs from this one at a single base, so this may be a read error. V usage is TRBV11-2 and J usage is TRBJ1-1; D is unresolved. Germline-derived CDR1 and CDR2 are SGHAT and FQNNGV. The CDR3 sequence is 14 residues long. Trimming shortened V by 4 bases and J by 1 base, and 10 bases separated the two germline ends. CDR3 DNA: TGTGCCAGCAGCTCAGTTGTGGGGAACACTGAAGCTTTCTTT. Encoded protein: CASSSVVGNTEAFF.

This clonotype was seen repeatedly, ten times or more. The chain combines TRBV18 with TRBJ1-5; weak D call: TRBD1 (5 bases). Trimming took 5 bases from V and 0 from J, leaving 11 bases between them. Germline CDR1 is KGHSH and CDR2 is LQKENI. The CDR3 length is 15 residues. In DNA, the CDR3 is TGTGCCAGCTCATCACGACAGATTAGCAATCAGCCCCAGCATTTT. Amino acids: CASSSRQISNQPQHF.

The sample holds many counts of this clonotype. The gene calls are TRBV12-3 or TRBV12-4 and TRBJ1-5, with 12 bases aligning to TRBD1. Trimming cost V 1 base and J 3 bases; bases outside gene matches: 1. The CDR3 loop spans 16 amino acids. The CDR3 here is CASSLGDRGPNQPQHF. CDR3 nucleotide sequence: TGTGCCAGCAGTTTAGGGGACAGGGGGCCCAATCAGCCCCAGCATTTT.

As concerns this clonotype: Just one base apart from a much larger clone, this may be a read error. This is likely a read error, given that the CDR3 carries no conserved phenylalanine or tryptophan at its end. This rearrangement joins TRBV27 to TRBJ1-1; D is unresolved. The length of the CDR3 is 14 residues. Germline loops: CDR1 MNHEY, CDR2 SMNVEV (reference sequence). V was cut by 3 bases and J by 3 bases, with 11 bases left in between. The CDR3: CASSLGKMYTEAFL. The CDR3 coding sequence is TGTGCCAGCAGTTTGGGCAAGATGTACACTGAAGCTTTCCTT.